The 14 T cell receptor beta chains given below trace back to one sample, sequenced in a study of beta chain features in type 1 diabetes. Expressed TCRB transcripts were sequenced, since all the RNA that had been isolated was reverse transcribed. Profiling relied on immunoSEQ multiplex PCR, and the TCRdb table lists in-frame clones only, not all of them. This table has under 200,000 clones, 8.1% appearing once. Sequencing was carried out using central memory CD4+ T cells from blood. These TCRs come from a man younger than 35 in good health.

The chain recombines TRBV19 with TRBJ1-5; D unresolved. CDR1 and CDR2 (germline): LNHDA, SQIVND (reference sequence). Trimming left V 3 bases short and J 0 bases short, with 9 bases between. CDR3 size: 15 residues. CDR3 DNA sequence: TGTGCCAGTAGTATTCTGTTTAATAGCAATCAGCCCCAGCATTTT. Protein sequence: CASSILFNSNQPQHF.

About this clone: The junction does not match germline at one end; this may be a read error. The chain is built from TRBV30 and TRBJ2-5; the D gene is possibly TRBD2 (6 bases). This CDR3 is 11 amino acids long. Germline loops: CDR1 GTSNPN, CDR2 SVGIG (reference sequence). The CDR3 nucleotides are TGTGCCTGGAGTGACCGGGAGATCCAGTACTTC. It codes for CAWSDREIQYF.

This chain joins TRBV7-9 and TRBJ2-5; 7 bases map to TRBD2. The CDR3 runs to 17 residues. Germline CDR1 reads SEHNR; CDR2 reads FQNEAQ (reference sequence). The V and J ends lost 0 bases and 4 bases, in that order; junction bases with no gene match: 11. The CDR3 nucleotides are TGTGCCAGCAGCTTAGCCCGGACTAGAAATAGTGGAGAGACCCAGTACTTC. Its translation: CASSLARTRNSGETQYF. The variable domain in full, completed from reference TRBV7-9 and TRBJ2-5, reads DTGVSQNPRHKITKRGQNVTFRCDPISEHNRLYWYRQTLGQGPEFLTYFQNEAQLEKSRLLSDRFSAERPKGSFSTLEIQRTEQGDSAMYLCASSLARTRNSGETQYFGPGTRLLVL.

This clone has only a few counts. The V call is TRBV6-5, the J call TRBJ1-1; D gene ambiguous. This CDR3 spans 13 amino acids. Between the trimmed V and J ends, which lost 7 bases and 8 bases, there was a span of 17 bases. The germline V gene has CDR1 MNHEY and CDR2 SVGAGI. In nucleotides, the CDR3 is TGTGCCAGCACCAAGACATCGGGGAGGGAAGCTTTCTTT. Translating it yields CASTKTSGREAFF.

This clone came up a few times. CDR3 region: CAWTRFSGRMGSNTGELFF. As DNA, the CDR3 is TGTGCCTGGACTCGATTTAGCGGGAGAATGGGGTCGAACACCGGGGAGCTGTTTTTT. V is TRBV30 and J is TRBJ2-2, with 9 bases that match TRBD2. Germline V gives CDR1 GTSNPN, CDR2 SVGIG (reference sequence). V shed 4 bases and J 0 bases; nucleotides not matched to a gene: 15. CDR3 length equals 19 residues.

This clone was recorded many times. This chain uses TRBV23-1 with TRBJ1-1; D unresolved. TRBV23-1 is sorted into the ORF group, with uncertain function. V lost 4 bases and J lost 4, with 13 bases in between. The CDR3 has 14 amino acids. The CDR3 is CASSPSRAGTEAFF. For the CDR3, the DNA is TGCGCCAGCAGTCCATCTCGGGCGGGCACTGAAGCTTTCTTT.

The chain carries TRBV5-1 and TRBJ1-2; 8 nucleotides line up with TRBD1. V gave up 4 bases and J gave up 4 bases; unmatched junction bases: 9. Germline CDR1 is SGHRS and CDR2 is YFSETQ. The CDR3 runs 15 residues. The CDR3 region has the DNA TGCGCCAGCAGCGGAGCAGGGGGCCTGGGCTATGGCTACACCTTC. It translates to CASSGAGGLGYGYTF.

This clone has more than one count but fewer than ten. The CDR3: CASSYRGDGYTF. The DNA of the CDR3 is TGTGCCAGCAGTTATAGGGGTGATGGCTACACCTTC. This rearrangement joins TRBV2 to TRBJ1-2, with a weak D call TRBD1 (5 bases). Germline CDR1 SNHLY, CDR2 FYNNEI. The CDR3 is made up of 12 amino acids. V dropped 5 bases and J dropped 6 bases, with 10 bases sitting between them.

The gene calls are TRBV14 and TRBJ2-1; 9 nucleotides align to TRBD2. CDR1 and CDR2 (germline): SGHDN, FVKESK. There are 17 residues in the CDR3. Trimming took 3 bases from V and 8 from J; bases not matched to a gene: 14. CDR3 in amino acids: CASSQSQGLAGIHEQFF. The CDR3 bases are TGTGCCAGCAGCCAGTCCCAGGGGCTAGCGGGGATTCATGAGCAGTTCTTC. Full variable domain (missing parts from reference TRBV14 and TRBJ2-1): EAGVTQFPSHSVIEKGQTVTLRCDPISGHDNLYWYRRVMGKEIKFLLHFVKESKQDESGMPNNRFLAERTGGTYSTLKVQPAELEDSGVYFCASSQSQGLAGIHEQFFGPGTRLTVL.

V is TRBV6-5 and J is TRBJ2-2, with 12 bases aligning to TRBD1. The CDR3 is made up of 15 amino acids. Losses at the gene ends were 8 bases for V and 4 bases for J; bases not matched to a gene: 5. Germline V gene data show CDR1 as MNHEY and CDR2 as SVGAGI. The CDR3 DNA reads as TGTGCCAGCGGAGGGACAGGGGGCTTCACCGGGGAGCTGTTTTTT. Protein sequence: CASGGTGGFTGELFF.

This clone was recorded a few times. The chain has TRBV7-2 and TRBJ2-1; 7 bases are shared with TRBD2. V was pared by 2 bases and J by 8 bases, with 3 bases of the junction left unmatched. Germline CDR1 and CDR2: SGHTA and FQGNSA. The CDR3 spans 13 residues. In nucleotides, the CDR3 is TGTGCCAGCAGCTTACCTGGGGGGGATGAGCAGTTCTTC. Protein sequence: CASSLPGGDEQFF.

The rearrangement links TRBV27 to TRBJ2-3, with D possibly being TRBD2 (7 bases). Per the germline V gene, CDR1 is MNHEY and CDR2 is SMNVEV (reference sequence). The CDR3 is 13 amino acids. The germline V and J ends were trimmed by 7 bases and 4 bases, with 12 bases remaining between them. CDR3 protein: CASKRGGADTQYF. For the CDR3, the DNA is TGTGCCAGCAAGAGGGGGGGAGCAGATACGCAGTATTTT.

This clone occurred many times. V gene TRBV30 combines with J gene TRBJ2-5; 9 bases agree with TRBD2. CDR1 and CDR2 (germline): GTSNPN, SVGIG (reference sequence). CDR3 length: 15 residues. After removal of 1 base from V and 3 bases from J, the junction contained 6 bases not matched to a gene. CDR3 loop: CAWSALTSGKETQYF. Here the CDR3 DNA reads TGTGCCTGGAGTGCCCTGACTAGCGGAAAAGAGACCCAGTACTTC.

In its sample, this clone was seen a few times. Here the CDR3 reads CASSPYRVSNYGYTF. In nucleotides, the CDR3 is TGTGCCAGCAGCCCGTACAGGGTTTCGAACTATGGCTACACCTTC. The V gene is TRBV5-6, the J gene TRBJ1-2, with D possibly matching TRBD1 (6 bases). Trimming pared 4 bases from V and 2 bases from J, leaving 15 bases between. CDR3 length: 15 residues. Looked up from germline, CDR1 is SGHDT and CDR2 is YYEEEE.